The entry below describes one T cell receptor beta chain. The antigen is undetermined. The data were taken from a study of T-cell memory formation after mild COVID-19. Study outcomes and limitations: The authors left the SARS-CoV-2 specificity of second-wave clones peaking on day 37 unconfirmed.

Germline V lookup: CDR1 KGHSH, CDR2 LQKENI. The CDR3 runs 15 residues. V was pared by 5 bases and J by 5 bases, with 7 bases of the junction left unmatched. TCRdb re-analysed the 5' RACE reads in MiXCR, keeping a single row per CDR3 protein. This sample has over 300,000 distinct CDR3 sequences, with 20% to 25% found just once. The TCR comes from a man between 18 and 35 years old who had mild COVID-19 (a few samples of this study predate the infection). Cell type and time point are not known. Sequenced sample: PBMCs or a T cell subset sorted from them (not recorded which). V gene TRBV18 combines with J gene TRBJ2-3, with 10 bases that match TRBD2. CDR3 sequence reads: CASSIAGGKGDTQYF. In DNA form, the CDR3 reads TGTGCCAGCTCAATAGCGGGGGGAAAAGGAGATACGCAGTATTTT.